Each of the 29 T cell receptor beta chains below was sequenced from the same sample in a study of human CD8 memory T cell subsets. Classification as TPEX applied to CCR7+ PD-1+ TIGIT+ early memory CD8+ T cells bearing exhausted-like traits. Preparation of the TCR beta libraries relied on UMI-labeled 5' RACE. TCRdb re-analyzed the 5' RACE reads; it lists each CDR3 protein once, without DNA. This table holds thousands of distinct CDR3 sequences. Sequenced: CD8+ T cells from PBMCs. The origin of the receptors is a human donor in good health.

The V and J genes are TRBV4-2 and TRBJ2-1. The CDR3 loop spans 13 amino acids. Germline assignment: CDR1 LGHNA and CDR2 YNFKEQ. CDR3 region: CASSQERFYEQFF.

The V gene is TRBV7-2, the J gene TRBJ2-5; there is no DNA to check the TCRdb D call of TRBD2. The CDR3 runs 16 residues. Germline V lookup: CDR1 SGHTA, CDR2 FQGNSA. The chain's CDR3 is CASSLVLAGTQETQYF. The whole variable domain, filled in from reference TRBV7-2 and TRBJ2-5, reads GAGVSQSPSNKVTEKGKDVELRCDPISGHTALYWYRQSLGQGLEFLIYFQGNSAPDKSGLPSDRFSAERTGGSVSTLTIQRTQQEDSAVYLCASSLVLAGTQETQYFGPGTRLLVL.

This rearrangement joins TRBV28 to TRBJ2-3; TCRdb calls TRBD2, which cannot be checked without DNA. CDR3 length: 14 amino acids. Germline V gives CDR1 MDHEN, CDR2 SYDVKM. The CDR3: CAVTGTSDTDTQYF.

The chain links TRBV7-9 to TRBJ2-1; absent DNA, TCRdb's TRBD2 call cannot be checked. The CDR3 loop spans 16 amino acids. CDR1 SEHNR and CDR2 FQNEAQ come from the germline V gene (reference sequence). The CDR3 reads CASSLVSVTSEDEQFF.

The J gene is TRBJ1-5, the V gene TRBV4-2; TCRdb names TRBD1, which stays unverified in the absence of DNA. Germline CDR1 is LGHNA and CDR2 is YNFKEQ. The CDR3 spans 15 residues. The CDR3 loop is CASSQDGQSHQPQHF.

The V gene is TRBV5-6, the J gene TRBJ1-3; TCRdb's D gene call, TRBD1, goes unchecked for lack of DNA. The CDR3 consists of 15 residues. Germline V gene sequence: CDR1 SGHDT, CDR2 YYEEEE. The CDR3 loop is CASSFLAGRGNTIYF.

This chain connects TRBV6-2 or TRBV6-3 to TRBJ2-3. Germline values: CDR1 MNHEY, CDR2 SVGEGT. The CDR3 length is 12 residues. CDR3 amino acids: CASSYFTDAQYF.

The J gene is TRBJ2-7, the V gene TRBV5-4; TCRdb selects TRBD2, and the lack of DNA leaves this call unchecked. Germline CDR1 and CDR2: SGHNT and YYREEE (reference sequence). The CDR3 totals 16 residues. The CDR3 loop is CASSLRRGYIAYEQYF.

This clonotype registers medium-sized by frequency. Here the CDR3 reads CASSLTVSNQPQHF. The chain uses TRBV7-2 and TRBJ1-5. The germline CDR1 and CDR2 sequences are SGHTA and FQGNSA. This CDR3 comprises 14 residues.

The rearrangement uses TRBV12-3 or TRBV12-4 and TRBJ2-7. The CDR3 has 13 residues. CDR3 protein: CASSLTQHYEQYF.

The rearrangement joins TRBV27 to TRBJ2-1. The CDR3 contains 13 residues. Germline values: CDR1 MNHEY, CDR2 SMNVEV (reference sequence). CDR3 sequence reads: CASSLAGKNEQFF.

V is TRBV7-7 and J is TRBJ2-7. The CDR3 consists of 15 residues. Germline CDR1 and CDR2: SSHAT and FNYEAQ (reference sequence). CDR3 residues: CASSLEVGTSYEQYF. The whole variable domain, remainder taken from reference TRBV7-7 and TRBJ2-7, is GAGVSQSPRYKVTKRGQDVTLRCDPISSHATLYWYQQALGQGPEFLTYFNYEAQPDKSGLPSDRFSAERPEGSISTLTIQRTEQRDSAMYRCASSLEVGTSYEQYFGPGTRLTVT.

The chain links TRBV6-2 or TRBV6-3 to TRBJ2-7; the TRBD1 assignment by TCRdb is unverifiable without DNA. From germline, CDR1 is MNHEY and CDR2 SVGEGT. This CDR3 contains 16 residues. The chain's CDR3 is CASSTGSGAREYEQYF.

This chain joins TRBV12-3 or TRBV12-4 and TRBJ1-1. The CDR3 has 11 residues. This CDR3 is CASSLWWEAFF.

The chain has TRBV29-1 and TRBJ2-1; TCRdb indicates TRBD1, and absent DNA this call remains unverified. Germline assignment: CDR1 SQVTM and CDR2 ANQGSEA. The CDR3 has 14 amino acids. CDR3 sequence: CSVGGTASYNEQFF.

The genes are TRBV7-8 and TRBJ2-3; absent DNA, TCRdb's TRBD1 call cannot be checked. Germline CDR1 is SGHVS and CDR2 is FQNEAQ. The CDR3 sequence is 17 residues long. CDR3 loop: CASSLRGRQASTDTQYF.

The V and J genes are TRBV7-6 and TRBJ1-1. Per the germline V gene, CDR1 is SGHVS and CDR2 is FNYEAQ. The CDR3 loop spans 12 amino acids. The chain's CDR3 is CASSLTTAEAFF.

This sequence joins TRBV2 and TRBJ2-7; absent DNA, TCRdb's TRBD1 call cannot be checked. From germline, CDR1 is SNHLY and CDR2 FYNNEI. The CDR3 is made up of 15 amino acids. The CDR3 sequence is CAISLGLGQGYEQYF.

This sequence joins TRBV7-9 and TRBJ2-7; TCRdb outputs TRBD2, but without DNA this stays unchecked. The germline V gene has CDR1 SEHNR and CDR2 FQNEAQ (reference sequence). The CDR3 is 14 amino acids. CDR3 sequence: CASSSPGLAGEQYF.

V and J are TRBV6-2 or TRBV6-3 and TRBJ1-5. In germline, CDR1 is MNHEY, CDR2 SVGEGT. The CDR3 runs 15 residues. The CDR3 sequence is CASSYGEGFRQPQHF.

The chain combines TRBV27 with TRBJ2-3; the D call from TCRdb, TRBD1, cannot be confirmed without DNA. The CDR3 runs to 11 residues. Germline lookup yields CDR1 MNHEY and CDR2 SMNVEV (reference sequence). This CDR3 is CASEGLGTQYF.

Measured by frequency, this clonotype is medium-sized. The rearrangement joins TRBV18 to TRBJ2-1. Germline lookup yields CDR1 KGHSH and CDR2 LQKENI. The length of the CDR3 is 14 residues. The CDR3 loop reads CASSPPNADNEQFF.

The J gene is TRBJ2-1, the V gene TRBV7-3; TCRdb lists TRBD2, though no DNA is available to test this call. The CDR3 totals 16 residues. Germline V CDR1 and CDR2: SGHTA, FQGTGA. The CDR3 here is CASSPTRLAGANEQFF.

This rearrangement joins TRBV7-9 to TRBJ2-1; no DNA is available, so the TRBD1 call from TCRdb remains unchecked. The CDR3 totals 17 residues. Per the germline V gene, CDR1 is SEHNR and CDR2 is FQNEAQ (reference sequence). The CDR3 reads CASSLAPSGGAFNEQFF. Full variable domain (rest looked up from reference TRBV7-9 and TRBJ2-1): DTGVSQNPRHKITKRGQNVTFRCDPISEHNRLYWYRQTLGQGPEFLTYFQNEAQLEKSRLLSDRFSAERPKGSFSTLEIQRTEQGDSAMYLCASSLAPSGGAFNEQFFGPGTRLTVL.

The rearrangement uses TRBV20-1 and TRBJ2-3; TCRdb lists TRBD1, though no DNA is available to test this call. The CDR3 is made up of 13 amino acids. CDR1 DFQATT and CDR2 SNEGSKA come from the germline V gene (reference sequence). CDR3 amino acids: CSPTGTSADTQYF.

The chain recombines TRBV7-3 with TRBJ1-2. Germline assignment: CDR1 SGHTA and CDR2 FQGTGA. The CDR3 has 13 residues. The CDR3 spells CASSSHGGYGYTF.

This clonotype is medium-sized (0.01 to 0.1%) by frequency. CDR3 protein: CASSQDGTSEVGELFF. The chain joins TRBV4-1 to TRBJ2-2; with no DNA, the TCRdb D assignment of TRBD2 cannot be verified. This CDR3 has 16 amino acids. Germline V gives CDR1 MGHRA, CDR2 YSYEKL.

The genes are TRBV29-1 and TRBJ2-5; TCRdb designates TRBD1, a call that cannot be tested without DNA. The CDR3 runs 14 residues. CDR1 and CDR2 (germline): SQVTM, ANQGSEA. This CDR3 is CSVEAGDSQETQYF.

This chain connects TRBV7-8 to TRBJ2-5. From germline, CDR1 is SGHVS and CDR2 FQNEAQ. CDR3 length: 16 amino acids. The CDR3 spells CASSFRSVQTQETQYF.